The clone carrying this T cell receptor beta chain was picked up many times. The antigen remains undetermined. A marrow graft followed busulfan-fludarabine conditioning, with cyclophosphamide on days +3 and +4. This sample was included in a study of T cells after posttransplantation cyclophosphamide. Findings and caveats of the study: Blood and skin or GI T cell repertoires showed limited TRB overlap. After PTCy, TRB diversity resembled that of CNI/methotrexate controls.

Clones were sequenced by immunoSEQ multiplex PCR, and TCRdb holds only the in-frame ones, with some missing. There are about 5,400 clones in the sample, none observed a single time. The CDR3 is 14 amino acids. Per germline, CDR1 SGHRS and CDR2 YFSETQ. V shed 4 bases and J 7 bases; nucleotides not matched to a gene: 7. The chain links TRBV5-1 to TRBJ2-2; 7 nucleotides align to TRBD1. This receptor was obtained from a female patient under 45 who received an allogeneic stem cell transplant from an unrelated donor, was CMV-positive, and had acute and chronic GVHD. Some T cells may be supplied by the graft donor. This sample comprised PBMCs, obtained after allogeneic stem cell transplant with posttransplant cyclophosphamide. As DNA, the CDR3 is TGCGCCAGCAGCCCGGGACAGCTCGGCGGGGAGCTGTTTTTT. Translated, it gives CASSPGQLGGELFF.